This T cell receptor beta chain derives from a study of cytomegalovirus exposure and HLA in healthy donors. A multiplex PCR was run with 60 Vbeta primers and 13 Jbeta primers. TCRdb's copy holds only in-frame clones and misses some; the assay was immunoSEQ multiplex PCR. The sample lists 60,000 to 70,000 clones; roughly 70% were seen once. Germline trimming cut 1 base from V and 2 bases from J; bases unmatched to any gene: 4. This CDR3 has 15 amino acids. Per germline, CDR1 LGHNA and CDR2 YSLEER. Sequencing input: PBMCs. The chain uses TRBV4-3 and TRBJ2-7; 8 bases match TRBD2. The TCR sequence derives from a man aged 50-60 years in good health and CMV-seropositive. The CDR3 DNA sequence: TGCGCCAGCAGCCAAGCCCAGGGACTAGCCTACGAGCAGTACTTC. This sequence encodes CASSQAQGLAYEQYF.